The rows below give T cell receptor beta chains drawn from one sample of a study of blood T cell repertoires in COVID-19. Data came from immunoSEQ multiplex PCR; TCRdb stores just in-frame clones and leaves some out. The sample holds some 200,000 clones, 80% to 90% seen once. The sample taken for sequencing was peripheral blood. Receptors were obtained from a young man with active or convalescent COVID-19. Both conserved end residues are part of each CDR3. The order of the fields is J gene, D gene, V gene, clone size, CDR3 DNA, CDR3 protein. The D gene is left open where the match is weak. The size field is filled for only some rows; it gives once, few, many or a size class.

j_call: TRBJ1-1; d_call: -; v_call: TRBV18; clone_size: -; cdr3_nt: TGTGCCAGCCGGGCCGGGGGGATGGCTGAAGCTTTCTTT; cdr3_aa: CASRAGGMAEAFF
j_call: TRBJ1-1; d_call: TRBD1; v_call: TRBV28; clone_size: -; cdr3_nt: TGTGCCAGCAGTTTACTTGGACAGGGGAACGCTGAAGCTTTCTTT; cdr3_aa: CASSLLGQGNAEAFF
j_call: TRBJ1-5; d_call: TRBD1; v_call: TRBV4-3; clone_size: -; cdr3_nt: TGCGCCAGCAGCCAAGCAGGGGGTAATCAGCCCCAGCATTTT; cdr3_aa: CASSQAGGNQPQHF
j_call: TRBJ1-5; d_call: TRBD1; v_call: TRBV7-9; clone_size: -; cdr3_nt: TGTGCCAGCAGCCCCCAGGGGACAGACCTTTGGCCCCAGCATTTT; cdr3_aa: CASSPQGTDLWPQHF
j_call: TRBJ2-1; d_call: -; v_call: TRBV14; clone_size: -; cdr3_nt: TGTGCCAGCAGCCAAGATATTGACTTTAACTCCAATGAGCAGTTCTTC; cdr3_aa: CASSQDIDFNSNEQFF
j_call: TRBJ1-2; d_call: TRBD1; v_call: TRBV6-5; clone_size: -; cdr3_nt: TGTGCCAGCAGTCTCTCAGGGGGCAGCTACACCTTC; cdr3_aa: CASSLSGGSYTF
j_call: TRBJ2-3; d_call: TRBD2; v_call: TRBV27; clone_size: -; cdr3_nt: TGTGCCAGCAGTTTGGGACTAGCCACAGATACGCAGTATTTT; cdr3_aa: CASSLGLATDTQYF
j_call: TRBJ2-5; d_call: TRBD2; v_call: TRBV19; clone_size: -; cdr3_nt: TGTGCCAGTAAGCTCACTAGCGGGATAGAGACCCAGTACTTC; cdr3_aa: CASKLTSGIETQYF
j_call: TRBJ2-5; d_call: TRBD1; v_call: TRBV7-6; clone_size: -; cdr3_nt: TGTGCCAGCAGCTCTAGACAGGGCGAGACCCAGTACTTC; cdr3_aa: CASSSRQGETQYF
j_call: TRBJ2-1; d_call: TRBD2; v_call: TRBV12-5; clone_size: -; cdr3_nt: TGTGCTAGTGGTTTGGGCAGGACTAGCGGGAGCAATGAGCAGTTCTTC; cdr3_aa: CASGLGRTSGSNEQFF
j_call: TRBJ2-1; d_call: TRBD2; v_call: TRBV2; clone_size: -; cdr3_nt: TGTGCCAGCAGTGGTTCGGGAGGGCCGCAAAATGAGCAGTTCTTC; cdr3_aa: CASSGSGGPQNEQFF
j_call: TRBJ1-4; d_call: -; v_call: TRBV23-1; clone_size: -; cdr3_nt: TGCGCCAGCAGTCAATCTGCGACTATTAATGAAAAACTGTTTTTT; cdr3_aa: CASSQSATINEKLFF
j_call: TRBJ2-1; d_call: -; v_call: TRBV29-1; clone_size: -; cdr3_nt: TGCAGCGTTGAGGCGGTCAGCTCCTACAATGAGCAGTTCTTC; cdr3_aa: CSVEAVSSYNEQFF
j_call: TRBJ2-7; d_call: -; v_call: TRBV11-1; clone_size: -; cdr3_nt: TGTGCCAGCAGGGGAGGACAGGACTCCTACGAGCAGTACTTC; cdr3_aa: CASRGGQDSYEQYF
j_call: TRBJ2-5; d_call: TRBD1; v_call: TRBV14; clone_size: -; cdr3_nt: TGTGCCAGCAGCCAAAGGCAGGGGGTGAAGACCCAGTACTTC; cdr3_aa: CASSQRQGVKTQYF
j_call: TRBJ1-5; d_call: -; v_call: TRBV10-3; clone_size: few; cdr3_nt: TGTGCCATCAGTGACGGCACTCCCGGGGTTCAGCCCCAGCATTTT; cdr3_aa: CAISDGTPGVQPQHF
j_call: TRBJ1-5; d_call: -; v_call: TRBV4-1; clone_size: -; cdr3_nt: TGCGCCAGCAGCCAAGATCCCTCGGGGAATCAGCCCCAGCATTTT; cdr3_aa: CASSQDPSGNQPQHF
j_call: TRBJ1-2; d_call: -; v_call: TRBV30; clone_size: -; cdr3_nt: TGTGCCTGGTGGAGGGTTTCCCTTAACTATGGCTACACCTTC; cdr3_aa: CAWWRVSLNYGYTF
j_call: TRBJ2-5; d_call: -; v_call: TRBV18; clone_size: -; cdr3_nt: TGTGCCAGCTCACCCGGACTGGGGGAGACCCAGTACTTC; cdr3_aa: CASSPGLGETQYF
j_call: TRBJ1-5; d_call: TRBD1; v_call: TRBV9; clone_size: -; cdr3_nt: TGTGCCAGCAGCGCGCCCCTCGACAGGGGAGGGGATCAGCCCCAGCATTTT; cdr3_aa: CASSAPLDRGGDQPQHF
j_call: TRBJ1-1; d_call: TRBD1; v_call: TRBV27; clone_size: -; cdr3_nt: TGTGCCAGCAGTCTTACCGGGACAGCAACTGAAGCTTTCTTT; cdr3_aa: CASSLTGTATEAFF
j_call: TRBJ1-3; d_call: TRBD1; v_call: TRBV5-5; clone_size: -; cdr3_nt: TGTGCCAGCAGCTTGAATGGTGCAGGGGGCTCTGGAAACACCATATATTTT; cdr3_aa: CASSLNGAGGSGNTIYF
j_call: TRBJ1-1; d_call: -; v_call: TRBV27; clone_size: -; cdr3_nt: TGTGCCAGCAGTTTAACAGGGTATTACACTGAAGCTTTCTTT; cdr3_aa: CASSLTGYYTEAFF
j_call: TRBJ2-3; d_call: -; v_call: TRBV10-3; clone_size: -; cdr3_nt: TGTGCCATCAGTGAGCCAAAACAGGGATGGATCTCAGATACGCAGTATTTT; cdr3_aa: CAISEPKQGWISDTQYF
j_call: TRBJ1-4; d_call: -; v_call: TRBV5-5; clone_size: -; cdr3_nt: TGTGCCAGCAGCGTGGCCGGGGTAGTAGGGGAAAAACTGTTTTTT; cdr3_aa: CASSVAGVVGEKLFF
j_call: TRBJ2-2; d_call: -; v_call: TRBV5-1; clone_size: -; cdr3_nt: TGCGCCAGCAGCGAAGGACTGCTTGCCACCGGGGAGCTGTTTTTT; cdr3_aa: CASSEGLLATGELFF
j_call: TRBJ2-7; d_call: TRBD1; v_call: TRBV30; clone_size: -; cdr3_nt: TGTGCCTGGACGTCCGGGACAGCCTACGAGCAGTACTTC; cdr3_aa: CAWTSGTAYEQYF
j_call: TRBJ2-3; d_call: -; v_call: TRBV6-2/TRBV6-3; clone_size: -; cdr3_nt: TGTGCCAGCAGTCATAGCGAGGCGCAGTATTTT; cdr3_aa: CASSHSEAQYF